This TCR beta chain was recovered during a study of T-cell reconstitution after alpha-beta-depleted transplantation in children. Overall study findings and caveats: It was surviving recipient T cells and thymic progenitors that gave some patients high TCRbeta diversity at day 60.

The CDR3 is made up of 14 amino acids. V dropped 2 bases and J dropped 3 bases, with 10 bases sitting between them. CDR1 is KGHDR, CDR2 SFDVKD, per germline. At least ten counts were recorded for this clonotype. The target antigen is unknown. Library preparation (for TCRbeta) was performed with unique molecular identifiers. TCRdb reprocessed the PCR reads via MiXCR and lists one record per CDR3 protein. The data hold some 180,000 distinct CDR3 sequences, with roughly 7.1% observed a single time. The material sequenced was PBMCs, taken before TCRalphabeta/CD19-depleted stem cell transplant. The V gene is TRBV24-1, the J gene TRBJ2-7; no firm D call. The origin of this receptor is a boy between 2 and 15 years old with acute lymphoblastic leukemia, due to receive a stem cell transplant. The CDR3, as DNA: TGTGCCACCAGTGATTCGCGCCATCTCTACGAGCAGTACTTC. Protein product: CATSDSRHLYEQYF.